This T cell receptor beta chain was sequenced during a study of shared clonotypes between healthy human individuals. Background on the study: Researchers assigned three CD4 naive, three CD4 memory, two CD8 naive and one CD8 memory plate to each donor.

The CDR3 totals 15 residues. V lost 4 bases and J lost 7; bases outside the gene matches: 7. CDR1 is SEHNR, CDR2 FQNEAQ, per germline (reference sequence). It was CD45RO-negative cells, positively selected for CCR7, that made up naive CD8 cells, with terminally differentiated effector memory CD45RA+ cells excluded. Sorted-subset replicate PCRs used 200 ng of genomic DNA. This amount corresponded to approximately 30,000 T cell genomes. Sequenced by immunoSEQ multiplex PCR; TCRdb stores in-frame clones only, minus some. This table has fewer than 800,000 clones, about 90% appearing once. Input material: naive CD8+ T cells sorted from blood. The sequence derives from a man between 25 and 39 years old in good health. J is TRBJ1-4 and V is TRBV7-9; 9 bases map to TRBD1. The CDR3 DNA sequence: TGTGCCAGCAGCTCACACCGGACAGGGGCTGAAAAACTGTTTTTT. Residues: CASSSHRTGAEKLFF.